This T cell receptor (beta chain) came from a study of CD8+ T cells in alopecia areata. V was clipped by 5 bases and J by 5 bases; unmatched bases: 3. Germline V gene lookup returns CDR1 ENHRY and CDR2 SYGVKD. CDR3 length equals 15 residues. Treatment specified: oral pan-JAK inhibitor, 5-10 mg twice daily. This clone has just a few counts. Sequencing relied on a cDNA template that was reverse transcribed from extracted RNA. Sequenced by immunoSEQ multiplex PCR; TCRdb stores in-frame clones only, minus some. The sample records a few hundred thousand clones, 43% being singletons. V is TRBV10-3 and J is TRBJ2-2; 12 bases map to TRBD1. This TCR derives from a human donor with alopecia areata. The sequencing used CD4+ T cells sorted from blood, collected at approximately week 39, from a patient treated with tofacitinib. The CDR3 DNA is TGTGCCATCAGTTGGGACAGGGGGCGAACCGGGGAGCTGTTTTTT. As protein: CAISWDRGRTGELFF.